Following are 18 T cell receptor beta chains from one sample sequenced in a study of shared T cell receptors in the human thymus. Libraries were prepared by immunoSEQ multiplex PCR; TCRdb keeps only in-frame clonotypes and omits some of them. The sample includes fewer than 700,000 clones, 88% of them seen just once. This same sample was also part of a study on human thymus T cells.

Specimen: thymocytes. These receptors all stem from a boy less than two years old with a congenital heart defect.

The chain combines TRBV5-6 with TRBJ2-7; D not certain. Germline V gene sequence: CDR1 SGHDT, CDR2 YYEEEE. The V end lost 0 bases, the J end lost 0 bases, and 10 bases lay between the germline ends. The CDR3 extends over 15 amino acids. CDR3 protein: CASSLAVPSSYEQYF. For the CDR3, the DNA is TGTGCCAGCAGCTTGGCGGTGCCGAGCTCCTACGAGCAGTACTTC.

The V call is TRBV27, the J call TRBJ2-3; 13 nucleotides align to TRBD2. Trimming took 5 bases from V and 2 from J; bases not matched to a gene: 13. Germline V CDR1 and CDR2: MNHEY, SMNVEV (reference sequence). The CDR3 sequence is 19 residues long. The DNA for the CDR3 is TGTGCCAGCAGTCCGCAGACTAGCGGGAGGCCCAGCTTCACAGATACGCAGTATTTT. Translation gives CASSPQTSGRPSFTDTQYF.

The rearrangement joins TRBV9 to TRBJ1-4; D not certain. Trimming shortened V by 3 bases and J by 4 bases, and 10 bases separated the two germline ends. The CDR3 extends over 14 amino acids. The germline V gene encodes CDR1 SGDLS and CDR2 YYNGEE. The CDR3 loop is CASSAGVRNEKLFF. The CDR3 nucleotides read TGTGCCAGCAGCGCGGGAGTCCGTAATGAAAAACTGTTTTTT.

This chain joins TRBV14 and TRBJ2-7; 9 positions match TRBD2. V was pared by 6 bases and J by 1 base, with 16 bases of the junction left unmatched. Germline CDR1 and CDR2: SGHDN and FVKESK. CDR3 length equals 18 residues. CDR3 bases: TGTGCCAGCAGTAAGGGGGGTTCGAAGACTAGCGGATCCTACGAGCAGTACTTC. Protein sequence: CASSKGGSKTSGSYEQYF.

The rearrangement links TRBV4-2 to TRBJ1-1; D is unresolved. Trimming shortened V by 0 bases and J by 6 bases, and 14 bases separated the two germline ends. The CDR3 totals 15 residues. The germline CDR1 and CDR2 sequences are LGHNA and YNFKEQ. This CDR3 is CASSQEGPIVSEAFF. CDR3 DNA sequence: TGTGCCAGCAGCCAAGAGGGCCCTATAGTCTCTGAAGCTTTCTTT.

The chain is built from TRBV7-2 and TRBJ1-2; D is possibly TRBD1 (6 bases). V dropped 11 bases and J dropped 8 bases, with 18 bases sitting between them. The CDR3 contains 12 residues. CDR1 and CDR2 from the germline V gene are SGHTA and FQGNSA. The CDR3: CAAPSGDKGYTF. DNA for the CDR3: TGTGCCGCGCCCTCAGGGGATAAGGGCTACACCTTC.

This sequence joins TRBV10-3 and TRBJ2-7, with 13 bases matching TRBD2. The CDR3 spans 17 residues. The J segment lost 6 bases and the V segment lost 0 bases, leaving 8 bases of the junction unmatched. The germline gives CDR1 ENHRY, CDR2 SYGVKD. Written as DNA, the CDR3 is TGTGCCATCAGTGAGTCGCAACTAGCGGGAGGGCCGGGCGAGCAGTACTTC. Protein: CAISESQLAGGPGEQYF.

V gene TRBV19 combines with J gene TRBJ2-3, with a weak D call TRBD2 (6 bases). In germline, CDR1 is LNHDA, CDR2 SQIVND (reference sequence). V gave up 2 bases and J gave up 5 bases, with 11 bases separating them. The CDR3 runs to 14 residues. The CDR3 sequence: CASSILGGGDTQYF. The CDR3 DNA sequence: TGTGCCAGTAGTATATTGGGGGGAGGAGATACGCAGTATTTT.

This clone is a singleton in its sample. V usage is TRBV5-1 and J usage is TRBJ2-2; TRBD2 matches 10 bases. Germline values: CDR1 SGHRS, CDR2 YFSETQ. The CDR3 length is 19 residues. V lost 4 bases, J lost 5 bases, and 17 bases stayed unmatched. The CDR3 is CASSREGAGGPKGTGELFF. Written as DNA, the CDR3 is TGCGCCAGCAGCAGAGAAGGAGCGGGAGGGCCAAAGGGGACCGGGGAGCTGTTTTTT.

J is TRBJ1-2 and V is TRBV20-1, with no clear D. Germline loops: CDR1 DFQATT, CDR2 SNEGSKA (reference sequence). The CDR3 totals 11 residues. V lost 2 bases and J lost 9, with 10 bases in between. The CDR3 region is CSARSPGRYTF. CDR3 bases: TGCAGTGCTAGATCCCCTGGGCGCTACACCTTC.

This chain joins TRBV11-2 and TRBJ2-1, with TRBD1 as a possible D gene (6 bases). CDR1 SGHAT and CDR2 FQNNGV come from the germline V gene. V lost 5 bases to trimming and J lost 7 bases, with 12 bases between them. The CDR3 runs to 13 residues. CDR3 region: CASSPGTTNEQFF. The CDR3 bases are TGTGCCAGCAGCCCCGGGACAACGAATGAGCAGTTCTTC.

V gene TRBV11-2 combines with J gene TRBJ2-7; D may be TRBD2 (5 bases). V lost 1 base and J lost 2, with 9 bases in between. Germline V gene sequence: CDR1 SGHAT, CDR2 FQNNGV. CDR3 length: 14 amino acids. The CDR3 protein is CASSLAQRPYEQYF. CDR3 sequence (DNA): TGTGCCAGCAGCTTAGCGCAGCGGCCCTACGAGCAGTACTTC.

This chain connects TRBV5-4 to TRBJ2-7, with 7 bases identical to TRBD2. This CDR3 has 17 amino acids. J lost 6 bases, V lost 3 bases, and 18 bases had no gene match. Germline V gene lookup returns CDR1 SGHNT and CDR2 YYREEE (reference sequence). CDR3 bases: TGTGCCAGCAGCTACCCTCTAGCGGACGGGAGGATGGCCGAGCAGTACTTC. This encodes CASSYPLADGRMAEQYF.

The V and J genes are TRBV12-5 and TRBJ2-7; the match to TRBD2 covers 8 bases. The CDR3 covers 15 residues. CDR1 and CDR2 (germline): LGHNT, FRNRAP. With V trimmed by 8 bases and J by 7 bases, 16 bases remained unmatched. The CDR3 spells CASRRRGALSGEQYF. The CDR3 DNA follows: TGTGCTAGTCGAAGGCGGGGGGCACTGTCTGGGGAGCAGTACTTC.

J is TRBJ2-7 and V is TRBV2; 11 nucleotides align to TRBD2. Per germline, CDR1 SNHLY and CDR2 FYNNEI. Trimming cost V 4 bases and J 0 bases; bases outside gene matches: 2. CDR3 length equals 15 residues. DNA of the CDR3: TGTGCCAGCAGTGGGGGACTAGCGGCCTCCTACGAGCAGTACTTC. Protein: CASSGGLAASYEQYF.

J is TRBJ2-1 and V is TRBV19, with 7 bases fitting TRBD2. Per germline, CDR1 LNHDA and CDR2 SQIVND (reference sequence). This CDR3 region has 17 residues. V was clipped by 2 bases and J by 4 bases; unmatched bases: 11. Written as DNA, the CDR3 is TGTGCCAGTAGTATACCCCGCTCCGGGAGGAAATACAATGAGCAGTTCTTC. It codes for CASSIPRSGRKYNEQFF.

The chain has TRBV4-1 and TRBJ2-2; 11 nucleotides line up with TRBD2. This CDR3 has 17 residues. The germline V gene has CDR1 MGHRA and CDR2 YSYEKL. Trimming took 4 bases from V and 1 from J; bases not matched to a gene: 5. In DNA form, the CDR3 reads TGCGCCAGCAGCCCATTCGGGACTAGCGGGAACACCGGGGAGCTGTTTTTT. Translating it yields CASSPFGTSGNTGELFF.

This clone has more than one count but fewer than ten. V gene TRBV7-2 combines with J gene TRBJ2-7; TRBD2 aligns across 10 bases. From germline, CDR1 is SGHTA and CDR2 FQGNSA. With V trimmed by 1 base and J by 2 bases, 11 bases remained unmatched. This CDR3 contains 18 residues. As DNA, the CDR3 is TGTGCCAGCAGCTTAGTTAGCCGGACTAGCGGTACAGCCTACGAGCAGTACTTC. Its protein is CASSLVSRTSGTAYEQYF.